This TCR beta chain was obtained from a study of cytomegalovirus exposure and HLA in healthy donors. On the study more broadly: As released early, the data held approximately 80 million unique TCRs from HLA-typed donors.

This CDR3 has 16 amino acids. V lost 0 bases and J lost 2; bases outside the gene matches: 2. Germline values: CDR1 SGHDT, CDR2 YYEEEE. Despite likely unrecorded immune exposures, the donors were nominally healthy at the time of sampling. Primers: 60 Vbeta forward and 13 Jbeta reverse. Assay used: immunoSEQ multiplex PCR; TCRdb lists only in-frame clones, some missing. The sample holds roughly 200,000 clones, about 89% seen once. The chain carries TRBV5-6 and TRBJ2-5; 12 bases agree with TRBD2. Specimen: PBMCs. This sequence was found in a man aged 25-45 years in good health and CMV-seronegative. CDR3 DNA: TGTGCCAGCAGCTTGGGACTAGCGGGAGCTCAAGAGACCCAGTACTTC. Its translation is CASSLGLAGAQETQYF.